This TCR beta chain was found in a study of shared clonotypes between healthy human individuals. Study-level points and caveats: Owing to a small donor count, the genetic and exposure-history diversity represented was limited.

The test was conducted at deep level. Sequencing was performed with immunoSEQ multiplex PCR; in TCRdb, only in-frame clones are kept and a portion is missing. The sample carries over a million clones, about 84% recorded once. About this clone: Its target is not known.

V lost 1 base and J 5 bases, leaving 14 bases between the germline ends. The CDR3 consists of 15 residues. Germline-derived CDR1 and CDR2 are LNHNV and YYDKDF (reference sequence). Nashville, Tennessee was home to all donors, who were Caucasian adults. Partitioning of CD4+ cells yielded a CD45RA+ naive subset and a CD45RA-negative memory subset. This TCR derives from a man aged 18 to 30 in good health. Some clones in this sample may be carry-over from other donors' samples. The chain recombines TRBV15 with TRBJ1-1, with D unresolved. Sequenced input: memory CD4+ T cells from PBMCs. The subset is: CD45RA-negative fraction. The CDR3 nucleotides read TGTGCCACCAGCAGAGCCACGAGTTCGGGAACTGAAGCTTTCTTT. Translation gives CATSRATSSGTEAFF. The entire variable domain, with the rest obtained from reference TRBV15 and TRBJ1-1, is as follows: DAMVIQNPRYQVTQFGKPVTLSCSQTLNHNVMYWYQQKSSQAPKLLFHYYDKDFNNEADTPDNFQSRRPNTSFCFLDIRSPGLGDTAMYLCATSRATSSGTEAFFGQGTRLTVV.